This record looks at one T cell receptor (beta chain) sequence and its context. Its antigen is unknown. Culture lasted approximately 10 days before CD4+ T cell isolation. It was two doses of either the BNT162b2 or mRNA-1273 vaccine that participants received. Testing of the vaccine recipients showed negative nucleocapsid antibodies and no prior SARS-CoV-2 infection. The sample comes from a study of vaccination effects on CD4 cells after COVID-19. The overall study: Antigen-specific CD4+ T cells expanded by the ViraFEST assay with viral peptide pools were then sequenced.

The CDR3 consists of 14 residues. Germline CDR1 MGHDK, CDR2 SYGVNS. Trimming removed 3 bases from V and 3 bases from J, with 6 bases in between. TCRdb's copy holds only in-frame clones and misses some; the assay was immunoSEQ multiplex PCR. The sample has approximately 74,000 clones; 73% are singletons. The chain is built from TRBV25-1 and TRBJ2-6, with D hard to call. The TCR sequence derives from a human donor who received a COVID-19 vaccine. The material sequenced was CD4+ T cells from PBMCs cultured without peptide, taken after COVID-19 vaccination. CDR3 bases: TGTGCCAGCAGTGAGTGGGTTGGGGCCAACGTCCTGACTTTC. It codes for CASSEWVGANVLTF.